A single sample gave rise to the 5 T cell receptor beta chains below, sequenced in a study of cytomegalovirus exposure and HLA in healthy donors. Vbeta (60) and Jbeta (13) primers were used in the PCR. The protocol was immunoSEQ multiplex PCR, while the TCRdb copy is restricted to in-frame clones and leaves out a portion. The sample has 150,000 or so clones; nearly 70% are singletons. Source material: PBMCs. Every receptor here comes from a young man in good health and CMV-seropositive.

This chain joins TRBV10-3 and TRBJ2-5; 11 bases map to TRBD2. The CDR3 runs 15 residues. Germline V gene lookup returns CDR1 ENHRY and CDR2 SYGVKD. With V trimmed by 6 bases and J by 5 bases, 8 bases remained unmatched. The CDR3: CAISKTSGSGETQYF. CDR3 in DNA: TGTGCCATCAGCAAAACTAGCGGGAGCGGGGAGACCCAGTACTTC.

The chain carries TRBV5-6 and TRBJ1-5; 7 nucleotides match TRBD1. The germline CDR1 and CDR2 sequences are SGHDT and YYEEEE. CDR3 length: 14 residues. V dropped 4 bases and J dropped 6; count of bases not matched to a gene: 7. Written as DNA, the CDR3 is TGTGCCAGCAGCAAACAGGGGTTAGCTCAGCCCCAGCATTTT. This translates into CASSKQGLAQPQHF.

The J gene is TRBJ2-7, the V gene TRBV27, with 8 bases lining up with TRBD2. V dropped 4 bases and J dropped 0; count of bases not matched to a gene: 5. The germline V gene encodes CDR1 MNHEY and CDR2 SMNVEV (reference sequence). CDR3 size: 15 residues. Here the CDR3 reads CASSSIAGSSYEQYF. CDR3 sequence (DNA): TGTGCCAGCAGTTCAATAGCGGGGAGCTCCTACGAGCAGTACTTC.

The chain combines TRBV19 with TRBJ2-5; tentative D call: TRBD2 (5 bases). CDR3 length: 12 amino acids. Germline loops: CDR1 LNHDA, CDR2 SQIVND (reference sequence). V was pared by 3 bases and J by 5 bases, with 7 bases between. CDR3 in amino acids: CASSIRGETQYF. The CDR3 DNA reads as TGTGCCAGTAGTATCCGCGGGGAGACCCAGTACTTC. Looking up the rest from reference TRBV19 and TRBJ2-5 gives the full variable domain: DGGITQSPKYLFRKEGQNVTLSCEQNLNHDAMYWYRQDPGQGLRLIYYSQIVNDFQKGDIAEGYSVSREKKESFPLTVTSAQKNPTAFYLCASSIRGETQYFGPGTRLLVL.

This rearrangement joins TRBV2 to TRBJ2-7; possible D gene TRBD1, 5 bases. Germline CDR1 SNHLY, CDR2 FYNNEI. The CDR3 has 12 amino acids. Trimming left V 6 bases short and J 5 bases short, with 11 bases between. CDR3 residues: CASRGDGNEQYF. DNA of the CDR3: TGTGCCAGCAGAGGGGATGGGAACGAGCAGTACTTC.